One and the same sample provided the 23 T cell receptor beta chains below, sequenced in a study of CD8 T cells in Susac syndrome. The authors reverse transcribed about 0.5 to 1 ug RNA with random hexamers. TCRdb analysed the immunoSEQ multiplex PCR reads with MiXCR anew, one entry per CDR3 protein. The profile shows around 180,000 distinct CDR3 sequences, 94% of them singletons. The sequenced sample consisted of CD4+ T cells from PBMCs. The receptors here all came from a human donor with Susac syndrome.

The J gene is TRBJ1-1, the V gene TRBV30; 8 bases line up with TRBD1. The germline V gene has CDR1 GTSNPN and CDR2 SVGIG (reference sequence). After removal of 4 bases from V and 2 bases from J, the junction contained 6 bases not matched to a gene. There are 14 residues in the CDR3. Here the CDR3 DNA reads TGTGCCTGGACCCATACAGGGGGAAACACTGAAGCTTTCTTT. It is translated as CAWTHTGGNTEAFF.

This clonotype was recorded only once. V gene TRBV20-1 combines with J gene TRBJ1-2; tentative D call: TRBD1 (5 bases). V lost 6 bases to trimming and J lost 4 bases, with 18 bases between them. Germline V lookup: CDR1 DFQATT, CDR2 SNEGSKA (reference sequence). The CDR3 runs 14 residues. CDR3: CSARRGGGTYGYTF. For the CDR3, the DNA is TGCAGTGCGAGGCGGGGTGGAGGGACCTATGGCTACACCTTC.

The chain couples TRBV20-1 to TRBJ1-2; 7 nucleotides align to TRBD1. This CDR3 contains 13 residues. Germline trimming cut 3 bases from V and 3 bases from J; bases unmatched to any gene: 4. The germline CDR1 and CDR2 sequences are DFQATT and SNEGSKA (reference sequence). The CDR3 bases are TGCAGTGCTAGTAGGGGGCTGGACTATGGCTACACCTTC. It codes for CSASRGLDYGYTF.

This chain connects TRBV13 to TRBJ1-1; D is unresolved. Trimming took off 5 bases at V and 4 bases at J, with 8 bases between the two ends. Germline CDR1 PRHDT, CDR2 FYEKMQ (reference sequence). This CDR3 has 12 residues. The CDR3 reads CASSILGTEAFF. CDR3 DNA sequence: TGTGCCAGCAGCATCCTCGGCACTGAAGCTTTCTTT.

This chain connects TRBV24-1 to TRBJ2-2, with a weak D call TRBD2 (5 bases). Looked up from germline, CDR1 is KGHDR and CDR2 is SFDVKD. The CDR3 spans 12 residues. V gave up 3 bases and J gave up 8 bases, with 6 bases separating them. CDR3 protein: CATSDPGGELFF. CDR3 nucleotides: TGTGCCACCAGTGATCCGGGGGGGGAGCTGTTTTTT.

The CDR3 reads CASSVEERGGRRFF. CDR3 in DNA: TGTGCCAGCAGCGTAGAGGAGCGGGGGGGCCGTCGGTTCTTC. The gene calls are TRBV5-6 and TRBJ2-1; 10 bases align to TRBD2. The CDR3 runs 14 residues. Germline CDR1 reads SGHDT; CDR2 reads YYEEEE. J was trimmed by 15 bases and V by 4 bases; bases with no gene match: 13.

The chain carries TRBV25-1 and TRBJ1-6; 9 bases match TRBD1. Germline values: CDR1 MGHDK, CDR2 SYGVNS. This CDR3 has 16 amino acids. After removal of 3 bases from V and 7 bases from J, the junction contained 7 bases not matched to a gene. CDR3 in DNA: TGTGCCAGCAGTGATGTACAGGGGGCGGTAAATTCACCCCTCCACTTT. Translating it yields CASSDVQGAVNSPLHF.

This chain connects TRBV7-2 to TRBJ2-1; 8 positions agree with TRBD1. V was pared by 2 bases and J by 8 bases, with 5 bases of the junction left unmatched. CDR3 size: 14 residues. From germline, CDR1 is SGHTA and CDR2 FQGNSA. The CDR3 sequence: CASSLQGARDEQFF. The CDR3 DNA reads TGTGCCAGCAGCTTACAGGGGGCTAGGGATGAGCAGTTCTTC.

The chain employs TRBV5-6 and TRBJ2-2, with 7 nucleotides matching TRBD1. J lost 4 bases, V lost 0 bases, and 12 bases had no gene match. Germline CDR1 is SGHDT and CDR2 is YYEEEE. This CDR3 contains 18 residues. The CDR3 sequence: CASSLELGTGESTGELFF. The CDR3 coding sequence is TGTGCCAGCAGCTTGGAGCTCGGCACAGGGGAGAGCACCGGGGAGCTGTTTTTT.

The chain couples TRBV25-1 to TRBJ2-1; 9 nucleotides match TRBD1. The ends lost 2 bases at V and 9 bases at J; junction bases unmatched: 17. Looked up from germline, CDR1 is MGHDK and CDR2 is SYGVNS. The length of the CDR3 is 18 residues. The CDR3 spells CASSEPRDRDVGGSEQFF. The CDR3, as DNA: TGTGCCAGCAGTGAACCACGGGACAGGGATGTAGGGGGGAGTGAGCAGTTCTTC.

CDR3 DNA: TGTGCCAGCAGTTCTACAGGGGGCGCGAGCCCACTGTTTTTT. This sequence encodes CASSSTGGASPLFF. The chain carries TRBV6-5 and TRBJ1-4; TRBD1 aligns across 9 bases. V gave up 4 bases and J gave up 13 bases; unmatched junction bases: 10. CDR3 length equals 14 residues. Germline values: CDR1 MNHEY, CDR2 SVGAGI.

The rearrangement joins TRBV19 to TRBJ2-7; D is possibly TRBD1 or TRBD2 (5 bases each). Germline CDR1 reads LNHDA; CDR2 reads SQIVND (reference sequence). V was clipped by 5 bases and J by 1 base, with 18 bases between them. CDR3 size: 16 residues. In nucleotides, the CDR3 is TGTGCCAGTAGTCCCGCCCGGGGCTCAAGTTCCTACGAGCAGTACTTC. Its protein is CASSPARGSSSYEQYF.

The rearrangement uses TRBV4-3 and TRBJ2-7; weak D call: TRBD2 (7 bases). Germline V gives CDR1 LGHNA, CDR2 YSLEER. The V and J ends lost 0 bases and 2 bases respectively, with 11 bases between them. This CDR3 spans 15 amino acids. Here the CDR3 reads CASSQERGPPYEQYF. The DNA of the CDR3 is TGCGCCAGCAGCCAAGAGCGGGGGCCGCCCTACGAGCAGTACTTC.

The chain combines TRBV7-3 with TRBJ2-3, with 10 bases aligning to TRBD2. J gave up 3 bases and V 5 bases, and 2 bases lay outside the gene matches. The V gene's germline CDR1 is SGHTA and CDR2 FQGTGA. The CDR3 covers 14 residues. In DNA, the CDR3 is TGTGCCAGCAGCAAACTAGCGGGAACAGATACGCAGTATTTT. Residues: CASSKLAGTDTQYF. Supplemented by reference TRBV7-3 and TRBJ2-3, the full variable domain reads GAGVSQTPSNKVTEKGKYVELRCDPISGHTALYWYRQSLGQGPEFLIYFQGTGAADDSGLPNDRFFAVRPEGSVSTLKIQRTERGDSAVYLCASSKLAGTDTQYFGPGTRLTVL.

This clonotype was counted a single time. The chain carries TRBV5-1 and TRBJ1-1; unclear D gene. Germline CDR1 reads SGHRS; CDR2 reads YFSETQ. Deletions cut 3 bases from V and 0 bases from J, with 6 bases between. This CDR3 has 13 amino acids. CDR3 sequence (DNA): TGCGCCAGCAGCTCTTCGTTGAACACTGAAGCTTTCTTT. Translation: CASSSSLNTEAFF.

The genes are TRBV7-3 and TRBJ2-3; D might be TRBD2 (5 bases). This CDR3 contains 13 residues. Germline-derived CDR1 and CDR2 are SGHTA and FQGTGA. The V gene lost 1 base and the J gene lost 6 bases, with 8 bases spanning the gap. CDR3: CASSLNSADTQYF. The CDR3 region has the DNA TGTGCCAGCAGCTTAAATAGCGCCGATACGCAGTATTTT.

In its sample, this clonotype was seen once. This sequence joins TRBV28 and TRBJ1-5; the D is unclear. The CDR3 loop spans 16 amino acids. Trimming stripped 6 bases from V and 0 bases from J, with 15 bases between. Germline V gene sequence: CDR1 MDHEN, CDR2 SYDVKM. In nucleotides, the CDR3 is TGTGCCAGCAGCCGCGCAGGAGTCTATAGCAATCAGCCCCAGCATTTT. Its protein is CASSRAGVYSNQPQHF.

The rearrangement uses TRBV5-1 and TRBJ1-1; TRBD1 is a possible D gene (6 bases). Trimming left V 2 bases short and J 4 bases short, with 12 bases between. The length of the CDR3 is 14 residues. Per germline, CDR1 SGHRS and CDR2 YFSETQ. CDR3 in amino acids: CASSFQGLSTEAFF. For the CDR3, the DNA is TGCGCCAGCAGCTTTCAGGGGCTGAGCACTGAAGCTTTCTTT.

The V and J genes are TRBV7-3 and TRBJ1-6, with a tentative D call TRBD1 (6 bases). This CDR3 is built from 13 residues. Per the germline V gene, CDR1 is SGHTA and CDR2 is FQGTGA. Deletions cut 6 bases from V and 7 bases from J, with 10 bases between. The CDR3 reads CASSSDRNSPLHF. The CDR3 DNA reads as TGTGCCAGCAGTTCCGACAGGAATTCACCCCTCCACTTT.

This chain links TRBV6-5 with TRBJ1-1; maybe TRBD1 (6 bases). CDR1 MNHEY and CDR2 SVGAGI come from the germline V gene. The CDR3 sequence is 14 residues long. Trimming took 6 bases from V and 5 from J, leaving 16 bases between them. The CDR3 reads CASSPSTGGTEAFF. DNA for the CDR3: TGTGCCAGCAGCCCTTCGACAGGAGGGACTGAAGCTTTCTTT.

The gene calls are TRBV18 and TRBJ2-7, with 8 bases aligning to TRBD1. There are 15 residues in the CDR3. Germline CDR1 and CDR2: KGHSH and LQKENI. The V gene end was trimmed by 3 bases and the J gene end by 6 bases; junction bases not matched to a gene: 10. The CDR3, as DNA: TGTGCCAGCTCACCCGGAGGACAGGGTAAAAGCGAGCAGTACTTC. Translating it yields CASSPGGQGKSEQYF.

V and J are TRBV30 and TRBJ2-1; TRBD2 is a possible D gene (6 bases). There are 13 residues in the CDR3. Trimming pared 1 base from V and 7 bases from J, leaving 11 bases between. Germline values: CDR1 GTSNPN, CDR2 SVGIG (reference sequence). CDR3 coding DNA: TGTGCCTGGAGTGGGGGGACTGTGAATGAGCAGTTCTTC. Translated: CAWSGGTVNEQFF.

The chain uses TRBV14 and TRBJ1-1; D unresolved. Trimming took 4 bases from V and 3 from J, leaving 15 bases between them. The CDR3 is 15 residues long. Germline-derived CDR1 and CDR2 are SGHDN and FVKESK. CDR3 loop: CASSPFQGMYTEAFF. The CDR3 DNA reads TGTGCCAGCAGCCCTTTTCAAGGGATGTACACTGAAGCTTTCTTT.